This is a list of T cell receptor beta chains from one sample in a study of blood T cell repertoires in COVID-19. Assay used: immunoSEQ multiplex PCR; TCRdb lists only in-frame clones, some missing. The sample contains under 200,000 clones, 87% of which appear only once. The sample comprised peripheral blood. These receptors all come from a man between 60 and 75 years old with active or convalescent COVID-19. The CDR3 runs from the conserved cysteine through the conserved F or W. D genes are given only for firm matches. Only some rows state a clone size, as once, few, many or a class for expanded clones.

J gene: TRBJ1-4
D gene: -
clone size: -
V gene: TRBV14
CDR3 protein: CASSQGVLSTNEKLFF
CDR3 DNA: TGTGCCAGCAGCCAAGGAGTATTATCAACTAATGAAAAACTGTTTTTT

J gene: TRBJ2-2
D gene: TRBD2
clone size: -
V gene: TRBV24-1
CDR3 protein: CATSDRWGLAGGNTGELFF
CDR3 DNA: TGTGCCACCAGTGACCGATGGGGACTAGCGGGGGGGAACACCGGGGAGCTGTTTTTT

J gene: TRBJ1-2
D gene: -
clone size: -
V gene: TRBV30
CDR3 protein: CAWSEDFDLNYGYTF
CDR3 DNA: TGTGCCTGGAGTGAAGACTTTGACCTCAACTATGGCTACACCTTC

J gene: TRBJ2-5
D gene: -
clone size: -
V gene: TRBV7-9
CDR3 protein: CASSLAEGGETQYF
CDR3 DNA: TGTGCCAGCAGCTTAGCCGAGGGAGGAGAGACCCAGTACTTC

J gene: TRBJ1-2
D gene: -
clone size: few
V gene: TRBV12-3/TRBV12-4
CDR3 protein: CASRPSGGNGYTF
CDR3 DNA: TGTGCCAGCAGACCCTCGGGAGGGAACGGCTACACCTTC

J gene: TRBJ1-1
D gene: -
clone size: -
V gene: TRBV29-1
CDR3 protein: CSSNGAGKATEAFF
CDR3 DNA: TGCAGTTCCAACGGCGCAGGGAAGGCCACTGAAGCTTTCTTT

J gene: TRBJ1-2
D gene: TRBD1
clone size: -
V gene: TRBV18
CDR3 protein: CASSPGTGVNGYTF
CDR3 DNA: TGTGCCAGCTCACCAGGGACAGGGGTTAATGGCTACACCTTC

J gene: TRBJ2-1
D gene: -
clone size: -
V gene: TRBV7-6
CDR3 protein: CASSLFWRGGNEQFF
CDR3 DNA: TGTGCCAGCAGCTTATTTTGGCGGGGTGGCAATGAGCAGTTCTTC

J gene: TRBJ2-5
D gene: TRBD2
clone size: -
V gene: TRBV30
CDR3 protein: CAWSVGGAEETQYF
CDR3 DNA: TGTGCCTGGAGTGTCGGGGGGGCCGAGGAGACCCAGTACTTC

J gene: TRBJ2-5
D gene: -
clone size: few
V gene: TRBV25-1
CDR3 protein: CASSEGRGNRETQYF
CDR3 DNA: TGTGCCAGCAGTGAAGGGAGGGGGAATCGAGAGACCCAGTACTTC

J gene: TRBJ2-7
D gene: -
clone size: -
V gene: TRBV6-5
CDR3 protein: CASSYSISGEQYF
CDR3 DNA: TGTGCCAGCAGTTACTCGATTAGCGGCGAGCAGTACTTC

J gene: TRBJ2-7
D gene: TRBD1
clone size: -
V gene: TRBV5-1
CDR3 protein: CASSFAGGVEQYF
CDR3 DNA: TGCGCCAGCAGCTTCGCAGGGGGCGTGGAGCAGTACTTC

J gene: TRBJ2-4
D gene: -
clone size: -
V gene: TRBV3-1/TRBV3-2
CDR3 protein: CATSKGEIAKNIQYF
CDR3 DNA: TGTGCCACCTCTAAGGGGGAAATAGCCAAAAACATTCAGTACTTC

J gene: TRBJ2-3
D gene: -
clone size: -
V gene: TRBV11-1
CDR3 protein: CASSLRGVADTQYF
CDR3 DNA: TGTGCCAGCAGCTTACGCGGGGTGGCAGATACGCAGTATTTT

J gene: TRBJ2-6
D gene: -
clone size: -
V gene: TRBV7-9
CDR3 protein: CASSHSSSGANVLTF
CDR3 DNA: TGTGCCAGCAGCCATAGTAGTTCCGGGGCCAACGTCCTGACTTTC

J gene: TRBJ2-7
D gene: -
clone size: -
V gene: TRBV7-9
CDR3 protein: CASSPSSYEQYF
CDR3 DNA: TGTGCCAGCAGTCCTAGCTCCTACGAGCAGTACTTC

J gene: TRBJ1-2
D gene: TRBD1
clone size: -
V gene: TRBV18
CDR3 protein: CASSPGTGGLVGYTF
CDR3 DNA: TGTGCCAGCTCCCCCGGGACAGGGGGCCTCGTGGGCTACACCTTC

J gene: TRBJ2-7
D gene: TRBD1
clone size: -
V gene: TRBV5-8
CDR3 protein: CASSFAGQGAGEQYF
CDR3 DNA: TGTGCCAGCAGCTTTGCGGGACAGGGGGCGGGCGAGCAGTACTTC

J gene: TRBJ2-7
D gene: TRBD1
clone size: -
V gene: TRBV11-2
CDR3 protein: CASSFMRTGKYEQYF
CDR3 DNA: TGTGCCAGCAGCTTCATGAGGACAGGGAAATACGAGCAGTACTTC

J gene: TRBJ2-2
D gene: -
clone size: -
V gene: TRBV11-3
CDR3 protein: CASSLRLGEHRGAVF
CDR3 DNA: TGTGCCAGCAGTCTTAGGTTAGGAGAACACCGGGGAGCTGTTTTT

J gene: TRBJ2-1
D gene: TRBD2
clone size: -
V gene: TRBV12-5
CDR3 protein: CASGLRGVYNEQFF
CDR3 DNA: TGTGCTAGTGGTCTGCGGGGGGTCTACAATGAGCAGTTCTTC

J gene: TRBJ2-1
D gene: TRBD2
clone size: -
V gene: TRBV6-6
CDR3 protein: CASSAPGLAGGNEQFF
CDR3 DNA: TGTGCCAGCAGTGCGCCGGGACTAGCGGGGGGGAATGAGCAGTTCTTC

J gene: TRBJ2-1
D gene: -
clone size: few
V gene: TRBV7-3
CDR3 protein: CASSRGSGEQFF
CDR3 DNA: TGTGCCAGCAGCCGAGGATCGGGTGAGCAGTTCTTC

J gene: TRBJ2-1
D gene: -
clone size: -
V gene: TRBV11-2
CDR3 protein: CASSGHNEQFF
CDR3 DNA: TGTGCCAGCAGTGGCCACAATGAGCAGTTCTTC

J gene: TRBJ1-2
D gene: TRBD1
clone size: -
V gene: TRBV30
CDR3 protein: CAWRGQLNTNYGYTF
CDR3 DNA: TGTGCCTGGAGGGGACAGCTAAATACTAACTATGGCTACACCTTC

J gene: TRBJ1-2
D gene: -
clone size: few
V gene: TRBV10-3
CDR3 protein: CAISGAPAYGYTF
CDR3 DNA: TGTGCCATCAGTGGGGCCCCTGCCTATGGCTACACCTTC

J gene: TRBJ2-7
D gene: -
clone size: -
V gene: TRBV3-1/TRBV3-2
CDR3 protein: CASSGVVTAYEQYF
CDR3 DNA: TGTGCCAGCAGCGGAGTAGTGACAGCCTACGAGCAGTACTTC

J gene: TRBJ2-5
D gene: TRBD2
clone size: -
V gene: TRBV24-1
CDR3 protein: CATAGLAGDETQYF
CDR3 DNA: TGTGCCACCGCGGGATTAGCGGGGGACGAGACCCAGTACTTC

J gene: TRBJ1-1
D gene: -
clone size: -
V gene: TRBV4-2
CDR3 protein: CASSLQVGGTEAFF
CDR3 DNA: TGTGCCAGCAGCCTACAGGTGGGGGGCACTGAAGCTTTCTTT

J gene: TRBJ1-1
D gene: TRBD1
clone size: once
V gene: TRBV3-1/TRBV3-2
CDR3 protein: CASSPVPGQGMNTEAFF
CDR3 DNA: TGTGCCAGCAGCCCCGTCCCGGGACAGGGGATGAACACTGAAGCTTTCTTT

J gene: TRBJ2-3
D gene: -
clone size: once
V gene: TRBV6-5
CDR3 protein: CASRNGGTDTQYF
CDR3 DNA: TGTGCCAGCAGGAATGGGGGGACAGATACGCAGTATTTT

J gene: TRBJ1-2
D gene: -
clone size: -
V gene: TRBV5-6
CDR3 protein: CASSFPGLNYGYTF
CDR3 DNA: TGTGCCAGCAGCTTCCCAGGGCTCAACTATGGCTACACCTTC

J gene: TRBJ2-3
D gene: -
clone size: -
V gene: TRBV9
CDR3 protein: CASSGPWGPSTDTQYF
CDR3 DNA: TGTGCCAGCAGCGGACCGTGGGGGCCTTCTACAGATACGCAGTATTTT

J gene: TRBJ2-3
D gene: TRBD2
clone size: -
V gene: TRBV6-5
CDR3 protein: CASSYVSGGATDTQYF
CDR3 DNA: TGTGCCAGCAGTTACGTGTCGGGGGGGGCGACAGATACGCAGTATTTT

J gene: TRBJ2-1
D gene: TRBD2
clone size: -
V gene: TRBV13
CDR3 protein: CASSPQLGLAAYNEQFF
CDR3 DNA: TGTGCCAGCAGCCCTCAACTCGGACTAGCGGCTTACAATGAGCAGTTCTTC

J gene: TRBJ1-2
D gene: -
clone size: few
V gene: TRBV3-1/TRBV3-2
CDR3 protein: CASSPRAGDRRGYTF
CDR3 DNA: TGTGCCAGCAGCCCTCGGGCAGGGGATAGGAGAGGCTACACCTTC

J gene: TRBJ1-2
D gene: -
clone size: -
V gene: TRBV5-1
CDR3 protein: CASSSEALNGYTF
CDR3 DNA: TGCGCCAGCAGCTCGGAGGCCCTCAATGGCTACACCTTC

J gene: TRBJ1-2
D gene: -
clone size: -
V gene: TRBV2
CDR3 protein: CASSERQTNYGYTF
CDR3 DNA: TGTGCCAGCAGTGAGCGGCAGACTAACTATGGCTACACCTTC

J gene: TRBJ2-3
D gene: TRBD2
clone size: -
V gene: TRBV5-1
CDR3 protein: CASSPDSGGAGDTQYF
CDR3 DNA: TGCGCCAGCAGCCCCGATAGCGGGGGGGCCGGTGATACGCAGTATTTT

J gene: TRBJ1-4
D gene: -
clone size: -
V gene: TRBV19
CDR3 protein: CASRATAAREKLFF
CDR3 DNA: TGTGCCAGTAGGGCGACGGCGGCGCGAGAAAAACTGTTTTTT

J gene: TRBJ1-5
D gene: TRBD1
clone size: -
V gene: TRBV2
CDR3 protein: CASAGQGNNQPQHF
CDR3 DNA: TGTGCCAGCGCGGGACAGGGGAATAATCAGCCCCAGCATTTT

J gene: TRBJ1-3
D gene: -
clone size: -
V gene: TRBV5-1
CDR3 protein: CASSLEGRVSGNTIYF
CDR3 DNA: TGCGCCAGCAGCTTGGAGGGCAGGGTCTCTGGAAACACCATATATTTT

J gene: TRBJ2-2
D gene: -
clone size: few
V gene: TRBV3-1/TRBV3-2
CDR3 protein: CASTPVSGELFF
CDR3 DNA: TGTGCCAGCACCCCAGTCTCCGGGGAGCTGTTTTTT

J gene: TRBJ2-7
D gene: -
clone size: -
V gene: TRBV5-1
CDR3 protein: CASSPEGGYTYEQYF
CDR3 DNA: TGCGCCAGCAGCCCGGAAGGGGGATACACCTACGAGCAGTACTTC

J gene: TRBJ2-2
D gene: TRBD1
clone size: few
V gene: TRBV11-3
CDR3 protein: CASSSGQGYGELFF
CDR3 DNA: TGTGCCAGCAGCTCCGGACAGGGATACGGGGAGCTGTTTTTT

J gene: TRBJ1-3
D gene: -
clone size: -
V gene: TRBV2
CDR3 protein: CASSANPAHSGNTIYF
CDR3 DNA: TGTGCCAGCAGTGCTAATCCCGCGCACTCTGGAAACACCATATATTTT

J gene: TRBJ1-2
D gene: -
clone size: -
V gene: TRBV6-5
CDR3 protein: CASSTGGAGVYGYTF
CDR3 DNA: TGTGCCAGCAGTACCGGAGGGGCTGGCGTCTATGGCTACACCTTC

J gene: TRBJ1-4
D gene: -
clone size: -
V gene: TRBV9
CDR3 protein: CASSPLGHSNEKLFF
CDR3 DNA: TGTGCCAGCAGCCCCTTAGGACACTCTAATGAAAAACTGTTTTTT

J gene: TRBJ2-1
D gene: -
clone size: -
V gene: TRBV6-5
CDR3 protein: CASSSFGATYNEQFF
CDR3 DNA: TGTGCCAGCAGCTCCTTTGGGGCCACCTACAATGAGCAGTTCTTC

J gene: TRBJ1-5
D gene: TRBD1
clone size: once
V gene: TRBV30
CDR3 protein: CAWSPRQGRVPQHF
CDR3 DNA: TGTGCCTGGAGTCCACGACAGGGCAGAGTGCCCCAGCATTTT

J gene: TRBJ2-1
D gene: TRBD2
clone size: once
V gene: TRBV7-3
CDR3 protein: CASGLAGGSYNEQFF
CDR3 DNA: TGTGCCAGCGGGCTAGCGGGGGGATCCTACAATGAGCAGTTCTTC

J gene: TRBJ2-2
D gene: -
clone size: -
V gene: TRBV21-1
CDR3 protein: CASSKMGGLAGDKNTGELFF
CDR3 DNA: TGTGCCAGCAGCAAAATGGGGGGACTAGCGGGCGACAAAAACACCGGGGAGCTGTTTTTT

J gene: TRBJ1-3
D gene: -
clone size: -
V gene: TRBV6-5
CDR3 protein: CASSLQGFSGNTIYF
CDR3 DNA: TGTGCCAGCAGCCTACAGGGCTTCTCTGGAAACACCATATATTTT

J gene: TRBJ2-2
D gene: -
clone size: -
V gene: TRBV18
CDR3 protein: CASSPPGSLTNTGELFF
CDR3 DNA: TGTGCCAGCTCACCACCGGGCAGCCTAACGAACACCGGGGAGCTGTTTTTT

J gene: TRBJ2-1
D gene: TRBD2
clone size: -
V gene: TRBV12-3/TRBV12-4
CDR3 protein: CASVAGGRNEQFF
CDR3 DNA: TGTGCCAGTGTTGCGGGGGGGCGGAATGAGCAGTTCTTC

J gene: TRBJ2-5
D gene: -
clone size: -
V gene: TRBV5-1
CDR3 protein: CASSLVPGEQETQYF
CDR3 DNA: TGCGCCAGCAGCTTGGTGCCAGGGGAGCAAGAGACCCAGTACTTC

J gene: TRBJ1-1
D gene: TRBD1
clone size: -
V gene: TRBV5-1
CDR3 protein: CASSRTTGGTEAFF
CDR3 DNA: TGCGCCAGCAGTCGAACTACAGGGGGTACTGAAGCTTTCTTT

J gene: TRBJ2-2
D gene: TRBD2
clone size: -
V gene: TRBV11-3
CDR3 protein: CASSSASGALPPGELFF
CDR3 DNA: TGTGCCAGCAGCTCAGCTAGCGGGGCCCTCCCTCCCGGGGAGCTGTTTTTT